This TCR beta chain was captured in a study of CD8 T cells in Susac syndrome. The CDR3 is 12 residues long. CDR1 SGHDN and CDR2 FVKESK come from the germline V gene. Trimming took 8 bases from V and 4 from J; bases not matched to a gene: 1. RNA totalling roughly 0.5 to 1 ug underwent reverse transcription with random hexamers. TCRdb reprocessed the immunoSEQ multiplex PCR reads with MiXCR, giving one entry per CDR3 protein. The sample records roughly 400,000 distinct CDR3 sequences, about 85% being singletons. The clonotype was recovered from a human donor with multiple sclerosis. The genes are TRBV14 and TRBJ2-2, with 7 bases matching TRBD1. The source material was CD8+ T cells from PBMCs. The DNA of the CDR3 is TGTGCCAGCTGGACAGGCACCGGGGAGCTGTTTTTT. Protein: CASWTGTGELFF.